This TCR beta chain was sequenced during a study of human T cells and chemical hapten exposure. The study's findings and limits: After DPC sensitization, TCRs above 1 in 1000 frequency showed no change.

Specified time point: patch test 1, 2 weeks after DPC sensitization. Noted treatment: therapeutic diphenylcyclopropenone sensitization with weekly scalp DPC. The authors' total RNA extraction used unfractionated whole blood. The library tagged individual cDNA molecules with unique molecular identifiers. TCRdb reprocessed the RACE reads via MiXCR and lists one record per CDR3 protein. The sample holds around 74,000 distinct CDR3 sequences, around 30% seen once. This clonotype was observed a few times. Its antigen remains unknown. This CDR3 has 13 residues. Unmatched junction bases numbered 3, after V lost 3 bases and J lost 1 base. CDR1 is DFQATT, CDR2 SNEGSKA, per germline (reference sequence).

The rearrangement uses TRBV20-1 and TRBJ2-7; TRBD2 agrees at 7 bases. This receptor was identified in a middle-aged man with alopecia areata. Some clones in this sample may be carry-over from other donors' samples. Sequenced here: whole blood, sampled in connection with sensitization to the hapten diphenylcyclopropenone (DPC). The CDR3 bases are TGCAGTGCTAGGGGGCGGGGGTCCTACGAGCAGTACTTC. Translating gives CSARGRGSYEQYF.